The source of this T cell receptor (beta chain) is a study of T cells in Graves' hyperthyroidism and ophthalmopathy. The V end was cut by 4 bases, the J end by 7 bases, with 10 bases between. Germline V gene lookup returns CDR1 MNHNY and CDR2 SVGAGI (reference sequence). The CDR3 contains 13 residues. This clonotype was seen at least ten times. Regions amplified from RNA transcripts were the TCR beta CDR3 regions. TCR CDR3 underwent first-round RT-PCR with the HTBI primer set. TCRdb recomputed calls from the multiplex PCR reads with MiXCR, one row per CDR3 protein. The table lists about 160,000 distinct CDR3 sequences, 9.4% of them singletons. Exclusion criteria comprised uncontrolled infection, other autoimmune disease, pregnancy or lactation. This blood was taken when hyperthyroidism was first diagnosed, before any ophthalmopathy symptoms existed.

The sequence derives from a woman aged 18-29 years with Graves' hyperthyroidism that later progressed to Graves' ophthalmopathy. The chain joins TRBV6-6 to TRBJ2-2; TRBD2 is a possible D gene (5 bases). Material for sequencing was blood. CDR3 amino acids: CASSLTRGGELFF. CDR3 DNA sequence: TGTGCCAGCAGTTTGACACGGGGCGGGGAGCTGTTTTTT.